This T cell receptor (beta chain) appears in the sequencing data of a study of CD4 T cells in relation to SARS-CoV-2 and coronaviruses (dated by TCRdb to about 2021). Background for the entire study: In the ViraFEST assay, PBMCs were cultured with antigen for around eleven days, after which TCR beta CDR3s were sequenced to identify antigen-specific clonal expansions. HLA restriction was mapped for shared crossreactive spike epitopes using patient-derived lymphoblastoid cell lines. At the level of individual TCR clonotypes, the study measured memory CD4+ T cell crossreactivity between SARS-CoV-2 spike protein and common cold coronavirus spike proteins. An HIV-1 Nef peptide pool or a culture without peptide was used as the negative reference condition. A different TCR-beta assay, based on Illumina, was used to sequence expansion assays from other donors in the study. Samples from three pre-COVID donors and the naive versus memory experiments were sequenced with the Adaptive Biotechnologies TCR-sequencing kit; other data were Illumina-based. Results the study describes overall, beyond this receptor: Crossreactive clones showed significantly weaker SARS-CoV-2-driven expansion than monoreactive clones, consistent with antigenic imprinting. Crossreactivity analysis was centred on spike protein, so crossreactivity against other viral proteins was not assessed. The study was limited by small numbers of patients and tested TCRs. Because no donor provided both pre-pandemic and post-infection samples, tracing the source of pre-existing responses was limited. In roughly 60% of donors, memory CD4+ clonotypes turned up that crossrecognized SARS-CoV-2 and at least one common cold coronavirus spike.

As concerns this clone: Its antigen is currently not known. Per-base qualities were not stored, and no clone one base away is much larger.

Library preparation used the immunoSEQ multiplex PCR assay. The original methods were these. During preprocessing, nonproductive sequences were discarded, as were any CDR3s that did not begin with C, did not end with F or W, or were shorter than 7 amino acids. The MANAFEST web app was used to call antigen-specific clonotypes on the basis of expansion compared with the reference and with other culture wells. To be counted as positive, a clone had to show significant expansion compared with the reference culture, at an FDR below 0.05, in 2 of 3 replicate wells. To be called positive, a clone also had to show significant expansion compared with every other tandem well and an odds ratio greater than 5. CDR3 homology was measured as pairwise Levenshtein distance, computed with the stringdist R package after trimming three terminal residues from each end. Not all clones reach the TCRdb copy of this immuneACCESS table, which keeps in-frame sequences only. Checked studies attribute under half of the gap to unresolved V genes and leave the rest unexplained. D and trimming were read from the DNA, whereas the V and J calls and clone size are those reported in that table. This sample has just under 20,000 clones in its table, and around 80% of those were observed once. The ten top clones hold about 10% of the sample.

CD4+ T cells from unexposed donors were collected before the COVID-19 pandemic (2011-2018). After more than 9 days of culture, CD4+ T cells were isolated with the EasySep CD4+ T cell isolation kit. As far as cell numbers permitted, CD4+ T cells from unexposed donors were tested for reactivity against SARS-CoV-2 S and N as well as four spike pools from common cold coronaviruses. Each well received around 1.8 million PBMCs, cultured in IMDM supplemented with roughly 5.3% human AB serum and 9.5 to 10 IU/ml IL-2. Half of the culture medium was replaced with fresh IL-2-containing medium on days 3 and 7. In general, triplicate replicate wells were used for every peptide culture condition. The leukapheresis product used for the unexposed donors was purchased from a commercial source. Ficoll-Paque PLUS gradient centrifugation was used to isolate PBMCs from leukapheresis product or whole blood. PBMCs were either used fresh in the expansion assay or cryopreserved at -140 degrees C. The QIAamp Micro DNA Kit was used to extract genomic DNA from the CD4+ T cells.

Trimming removed 6 bases from V and 3 bases from J, leaving 8 bases between the germline ends. The CDR3 starts with the cysteine, ends with the phenylalanine, and has 12 residues. The kept DNA is CDR3 alone, 36 bases in frame from the first base. Based on the germline V gene, the CDR1 and CDR2 sequences are MNHEY and SVGAGI. The clonotype comes from a human donor in good health. The sample comprised CD4+ T cells from PBMCs, cultured in vitro. The rearranged segments are TRBV6-5 and TRBJ1-2; a confident D gene designation cannot be given. The CDR3 protein is CASRGWDYGYTF. The DNA reads TGTGCCAGCAGGGGATGGGACTATGGCTACACCTTC.